Below, 27 T cell receptor beta chains from the same sample are listed, as sequenced in a study of shared T cell receptors in the human thymus. Here immunoSEQ multiplex PCR was the method, and the copy in TCRdb shows in-frame clones only, minus some. Found here are almost 550,000 clones, around 78% of them singletons; the top ten hold around 0.013%. The same sample was also used in a study of human thymus T cells.

Sequencing used thymocytes. The receptors were sampled from a boy in the first two years of life with a congenital heart defect.

The chain couples TRBV4-3 to TRBJ2-3, with 7 bases lining up with TRBD2. CDR3 size: 15 residues. J lost 3 bases, V lost 0 bases, and 3 bases had no gene match. The V gene's germline CDR1 is LGHNA and CDR2 YSLEER. CDR3 sequence reads: CASSQEDSGTDTQYF. The CDR3 DNA is TGCGCCAGCAGCCAAGAGGATAGCGGGACAGATACGCAGTATTTT.

This rearrangement joins TRBV2 to TRBJ2-7, with a weak D call TRBD2 (6 bases). Trimming took off 1 base at V and 6 bases at J, with 7 bases between the two ends. The germline V gene encodes CDR1 SNHLY and CDR2 FYNNEI. CDR3 length: 12 amino acids. The CDR3 here is CASSEDGGEQYF. Here the CDR3 DNA reads TGTGCCAGCAGTGAAGACGGGGGCGAGCAGTACTTC.

This chain joins TRBV4-1 and TRBJ2-3; D unresolved. Germline V gene data show CDR1 as MGHRA and CDR2 as YSYEKL. Trimming stripped 4 bases from V and 4 bases from J, with 15 bases between. The CDR3 has 15 residues. CDR3 region: CASSPLGRQSDTQYF. Written as DNA, the CDR3 is TGCGCCAGCAGCCCTTTGGGCAGGCAATCAGATACGCAGTATTTT.

The chain employs TRBV12-5 and TRBJ2-2; possibly TRBD2 for D (5 bases). The CDR3 contains 15 residues. V was cut by 3 bases and J by 1 base, with 9 bases left in between. Germline assignment: CDR1 LGHNT and CDR2 FRNRAP. CDR3 bases: TGTGCTAGTGGTTTTGAGGGAGAGAACACCGGGGAGCTGTTTTTT. Amino acids: CASGFEGENTGELFF.

V is TRBV5-6 and J is TRBJ2-7; 13 bases fit TRBD2. The germline gives CDR1 SGHDT, CDR2 YYEEEE. J lost 4 bases, V lost 4 bases, and 5 bases had no gene match. The CDR3 loop spans 15 amino acids. CDR3: CASSTETSGRYEQYF. As DNA, the CDR3 is TGTGCCAGCAGCACGGAGACTAGCGGGAGGTACGAGCAGTACTTC.

This clone showed up just once. The V gene is TRBV5-4, the J gene TRBJ2-1; 12 bases fit TRBD2. Germline values: CDR1 SGHNT, CDR2 YYREEE (reference sequence). The CDR3 totals 15 residues. Trimming cost V 1 base and J 10 bases; bases outside gene matches: 6. CDR3 amino acids: CASSLWTSGAKEQFF. CDR3 coding DNA: TGTGCCAGCAGCTTGTGGACTAGCGGGGCCAAGGAGCAGTTCTTC.

This chain uses TRBV10-1 with TRBJ2-2; D possibly corresponds to TRBD1 (8 bases). The CDR3 loop spans 16 amino acids. Trimming shortened V by 5 bases and J by 5 bases, and 18 bases separated the two germline ends. CDR1 is WNHNN and CDR2 is SYGVQD in the germline V gene (reference sequence). In DNA form, the CDR3 reads TGCGCCAGCAGTTCCCTTGACAGGGGAGGGACCGGGGAGCTGTTTTTT. Translation gives CASSSLDRGGTGELFF.

V gene TRBV4-1 combines with J gene TRBJ2-4, with D possibly matching TRBD2 (5 bases). V was trimmed by 0 bases and J by 0 bases, leaving 21 bases between them. This CDR3 contains 20 residues. Germline CDR1 MGHRA, CDR2 YSYEKL. The DNA of the CDR3 is TGCGCCAGCAGCCAAGATTTCCCGGTCGGGGAAGGAATAGCCAAAAACATTCAGTACTTC. Its translation is CASSQDFPVGEGIAKNIQYF.

This clone was picked up a small number of times. The CDR3 protein is CASSPHGQGTQPQHF. As DNA, the CDR3 is TGTGCCAGCTCACCACATGGACAGGGAACTCAGCCCCAGCATTTT. The rearrangement links TRBV18 to TRBJ1-5; TRBD1 aligns across 8 bases. CDR3 length: 15 residues. V shed 1 base, J shed 6 bases, and the junction held 5 bases outside the gene matches. Germline assignment: CDR1 KGHSH and CDR2 LQKENI.

This chain uses TRBV7-2 with TRBJ2-7; 8 nucleotides match TRBD2. The V gene's germline CDR1 is SGHTA and CDR2 FQGNSA. Unmatched junction bases numbered 11, after V lost 6 bases and J lost 4 bases. The CDR3 is 15 residues long. The CDR3 coding sequence is TGTGCCAGCAGGCGGGAGGCGGACAAAAGATACGAGCAGTACTTC. Its translation is CASRREADKRYEQYF. The variable domain in full, with the rest retrieved from reference TRBV7-2 and TRBJ2-7, is GAGVSQSPSNKVTEKGKDVELRCDPISGHTALYWYRQSLGQGLEFLIYFQGNSAPDKSGLPSDRFSAERTGGSVSTLTIQRTQQEDSAVYLCASRREADKRYEQYFGPGTRLTVT.

The chain's CDR3 is CASSKPGLFGAFF. CDR3 in DNA: TGTGCCAGCAGCAAGCCGGGACTCTTCGGAGCTTTCTTT. The chain uses TRBV6-5 and TRBJ1-1; TRBD1 is a possible D gene (5 bases). The CDR3 covers 13 residues. The ends were cut back, 6 bases at V and 10 bases at J, with 18 bases in the middle. Germline CDR1 is MNHEY and CDR2 is SVGAGI.

The genes are TRBV2 and TRBJ2-5; a weak D match, TRBD1 (6 bases). Germline CDR1 and CDR2: SNHLY and FYNNEI. Trimming removed 6 bases from V and 1 base from J, with 15 bases in between. This CDR3 contains 15 residues. CDR3 DNA sequence: TGTGCCAGCAGCAACCTGGACAGTCTCCAAGAGACCCAGTACTTC. The encoded protein is CASSNLDSLQETQYF. Drawing the rest from reference TRBV2 and TRBJ2-5, the complete variable domain is EPEVTQTPSHQVTQMGQEVILRCVPISNHLYFYWYRQILGQKVEFLVSFYNNEISEKSEIFDDQFSVERPDGSNFTLKIRSTKLEDSAMYFCASSNLDSLQETQYFGPGTRLLVL.

This clone was counted a single time. The chain couples TRBV13 to TRBJ2-1; TRBD2 matches 13 bases. V was clipped by 0 bases and J by 0 bases; unmatched bases: 5. Looked up from germline, CDR1 is PRHDT and CDR2 is FYEKMQ (reference sequence). The CDR3 contains 19 residues. The CDR3 sequence is CASSLGGRTSGSSYNEQFF. The CDR3 region has the DNA TGTGCCAGCAGCTTAGGTGGGCGGACTAGCGGGAGCTCCTACAATGAGCAGTTCTTC.

The chain couples TRBV19 to TRBJ2-7; the match to TRBD2 covers 7 bases. The J segment lost 7 bases and the V segment lost 7 bases, leaving 13 bases of the junction unmatched. Per the germline V gene, CDR1 is LNHDA and CDR2 is SQIVND (reference sequence). The CDR3 is 14 amino acids. For the CDR3, the DNA is TGTGCCAGTACCAAACTAGCGACGGTTTGGGAGCAGTACTTC. Encoded protein: CASTKLATVWEQYF.

The chain is built from TRBV6-1 and TRBJ1-5; weak D call: TRBD1 (6 bases). The CDR3 sequence is 16 residues long. With 3 bases removed from V and 1 base from J, the gap between germline ends came to 13 bases. CDR1 and CDR2 (germline): MNHNS, SASEGT. This chain's CDR3 is CASSDHRDDSNQPQHF. CDR3 sequence (DNA): TGTGCCAGCAGTGACCACAGGGATGACAGCAATCAGCCCCAGCATTTT.

There are a few counts of this clone. The chain employs TRBV27 and TRBJ2-1; 9 bases fit TRBD2. The CDR3 consists of 16 residues. J lost 7 bases, V lost 2 bases, and 9 bases had no gene match. Per germline, CDR1 MNHEY and CDR2 SMNVEV (reference sequence). The CDR3 reads CASSLRAAGGGNEQFF. CDR3 DNA: TGTGCCAGCAGTTTACGTGCGGCGGGAGGGGGGAATGAGCAGTTCTTC.

This sequence joins TRBV2 and TRBJ1-2; perhaps TRBD1 as D (5 bases). Germline assignment: CDR1 SNHLY and CDR2 FYNNEI. V was clipped by 4 bases and J by 3 bases, with 12 bases between them. The CDR3 totals 14 residues. CDR3 nucleotides: TGTGCCAGCAGTGGGAACAGGACCTACTATGGCTACACCTTC. Protein: CASSGNRTYYGYTF.

V usage is TRBV27 and J usage is TRBJ2-7; TRBD2 matches at 10 bases. The CDR3 has 17 residues. Germline V CDR1 and CDR2: MNHEY, SMNVEV (reference sequence). With V trimmed by 3 bases and J by 1 base, 9 bases remained unmatched. CDR3 in DNA: TGTGCCAGCAGTTTGGGGCCGCTTAGCGGGAGGTCCTACGAGCAGTACTTC. Protein sequence: CASSLGPLSGRSYEQYF.

The chain is built from TRBV13 and TRBJ1-2; possibly TRBD1 for D (5 bases). V was cut by 6 bases and J by 8 bases, with 25 bases left in between. The CDR3 runs 16 residues. Germline CDR1 and CDR2: PRHDT and FYEKMQ (reference sequence). The CDR3 loop reads CASSTTSGRVLGGYTF. CDR3 nucleotide sequence: TGTGCCAGCAGTACAACTTCAGGGCGAGTTTTGGGAGGCTACACCTTC.

The chain links TRBV27 to TRBJ2-7; D is perhaps TRBD2 (6 bases). Germline assignment: CDR1 MNHEY and CDR2 SMNVEV (reference sequence). V lost 5 bases, J lost 2 bases, and 16 bases lay in between. There are 15 residues in the CDR3. CDR3 DNA: TGTGCCAGCAGTCCCGGGGTAGCGGAAACCTACGAGCAGTACTTC. Translated: CASSPGVAETYEQYF.

The CDR3 coding sequence is TGTGCCAGCCCCTCCGCCCGGGACAGTCACAATGAGCAGTTCTTC. Residues: CASPSARDSHNEQFF. V and J are TRBV7-9 and TRBJ2-1, with 7 bases aligning to TRBD1. Looked up from germline, CDR1 is SEHNR and CDR2 is FQNEAQ (reference sequence). The CDR3 length is 15 residues. Losses at the gene ends were 8 bases for V and 5 bases for J; bases not matched to a gene: 12. The full variable domain, with the rest looked up from reference TRBV7-9 and TRBJ2-1, is DTGVSQNPRHKITKRGQNVTFRCDPISEHNRLYWYRQTLGQGPEFLTYFQNEAQLEKSRLLSDRFSAERPKGSFSTLEIQRTEQGDSAMYLCASPSARDSHNEQFFGPGTRLTVL.

The J gene is TRBJ1-1, the V gene TRBV5-4; 12 positions agree with TRBD1. After removal of 4 bases from V and 4 bases from J, the junction contained 8 bases not matched to a gene. Germline V gene sequence: CDR1 SGHNT, CDR2 YYREEE (reference sequence). The CDR3 length is 16 residues. The CDR3: CASSQGGQGAFTEAFF. The CDR3 DNA sequence: TGTGCCAGCAGCCAGGGGGGACAGGGGGCTTTCACTGAAGCTTTCTTT.

The genes are TRBV18 and TRBJ1-1, with no clear D. The CDR3 covers 12 residues. The germline V gene encodes CDR1 KGHSH and CDR2 LQKENI. V gave up 3 bases and J gave up 9 bases, with 11 bases separating them. DNA of the CDR3: TGTGCCAGCTCACCGCAGGAGGGAAAAGCTTTCTTT. It yields the protein CASSPQEGKAFF. The full variable domain, in which reference TRBV18 and TRBJ1-1 provide the parts outside the CDR3, is NAGVMQNPRHLVRRRGQEARLRCSPMKGHSHVYWYRQLPEEGLKFMVYLQKENIIDESGMPKERFSAEFPKEGPSILRIQQVVRGDSAAYFCASSPQEGKAFFGQGTRLTVV.

The sample holds one count of this clone. The V call is TRBV25-1, the J call TRBJ2-1; 8 bases align to TRBD2. Germline V gene sequence: CDR1 MGHDK, CDR2 SYGVNS. V shed 3 bases, J shed 6 bases, and the junction held 16 bases outside the gene matches. The CDR3 consists of 18 residues. CDR3 sequence: CASSDEREFFWTVNEQFF. Written as DNA, the CDR3 is TGTGCCAGCAGTGATGAGCGGGAGTTTTTTTGGACGGTCAATGAGCAGTTCTTC.

V is TRBV6-4 and J is TRBJ1-2; 12 nucleotides match TRBD1. V dropped 3 bases and J dropped 8; count of bases not matched to a gene: 10. This CDR3 region has 16 residues. CDR1 and CDR2 from the germline V gene are MRHNA and SNTAGT. CDR3 sequence reads: CASSEGVGQGAPGYTF. The CDR3 region has the DNA TGTGCCAGCAGTGAAGGGGTGGGACAGGGGGCGCCAGGCTACACCTTC.

CDR3 DNA: TGCGCCAGCAGCTGGCCCGGGACAGGGGAATCTTACGAGCAGTACTTC. Its translation: CASSWPGTGESYEQYF. This sequence joins TRBV5-1 and TRBJ2-7; 10 positions match TRBD1. Germline V lookup: CDR1 SGHRS, CDR2 YFSETQ. The ends lost 3 bases at V and 4 bases at J; junction bases unmatched: 10. The CDR3 totals 16 residues.

This chain joins TRBV19 and TRBJ1-2; unclear D gene. The CDR3 is 12 residues long. Looked up from germline, CDR1 is LNHDA and CDR2 is SQIVND (reference sequence). V was pared by 5 bases and J by 4 bases, with 8 bases between. CDR3 coding DNA: TGTGCCAGTAGTCCGCGGCGCTATGGCTACACCTTC. This encodes CASSPRRYGYTF.